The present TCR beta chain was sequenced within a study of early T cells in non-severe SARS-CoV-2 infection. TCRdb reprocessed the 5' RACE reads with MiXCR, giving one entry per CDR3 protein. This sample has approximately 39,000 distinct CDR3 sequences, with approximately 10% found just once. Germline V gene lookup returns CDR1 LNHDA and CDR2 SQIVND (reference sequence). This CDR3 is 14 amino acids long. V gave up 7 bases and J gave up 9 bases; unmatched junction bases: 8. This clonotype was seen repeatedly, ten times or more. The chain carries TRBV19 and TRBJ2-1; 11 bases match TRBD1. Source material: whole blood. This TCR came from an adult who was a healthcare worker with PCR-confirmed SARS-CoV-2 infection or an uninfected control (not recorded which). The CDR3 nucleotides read TGTGCCAGTAAGGACAGGGGGCGCGAAGGTGAGCAGTTCTTC. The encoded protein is CASKDRGREGEQFF.